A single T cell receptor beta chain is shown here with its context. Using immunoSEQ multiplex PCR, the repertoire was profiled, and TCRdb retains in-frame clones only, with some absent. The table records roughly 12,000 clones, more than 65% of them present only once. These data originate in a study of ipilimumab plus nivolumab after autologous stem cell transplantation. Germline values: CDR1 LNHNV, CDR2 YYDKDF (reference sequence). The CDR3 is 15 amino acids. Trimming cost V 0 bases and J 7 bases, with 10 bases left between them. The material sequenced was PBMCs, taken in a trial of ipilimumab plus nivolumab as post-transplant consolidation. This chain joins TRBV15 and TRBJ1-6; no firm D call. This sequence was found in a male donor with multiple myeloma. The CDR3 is CATSREGFRNSPLHF. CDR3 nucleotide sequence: TGTGCCACCAGCAGAGAGGGATTTCGGAATTCACCCCTCCACTTT.